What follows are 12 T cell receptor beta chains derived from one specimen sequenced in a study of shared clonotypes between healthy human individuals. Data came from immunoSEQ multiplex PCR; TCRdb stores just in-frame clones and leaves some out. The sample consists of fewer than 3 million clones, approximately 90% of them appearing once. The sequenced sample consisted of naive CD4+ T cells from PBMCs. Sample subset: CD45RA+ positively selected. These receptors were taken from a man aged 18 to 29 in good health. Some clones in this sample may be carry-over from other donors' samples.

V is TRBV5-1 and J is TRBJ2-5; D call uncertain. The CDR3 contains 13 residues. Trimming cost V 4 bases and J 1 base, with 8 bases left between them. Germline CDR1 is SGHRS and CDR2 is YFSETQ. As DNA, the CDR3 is TGCGCCAGCAGCCATCGAAGCCAAGAGACCCAGTACTTC. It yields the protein CASSHRSQETQYF.

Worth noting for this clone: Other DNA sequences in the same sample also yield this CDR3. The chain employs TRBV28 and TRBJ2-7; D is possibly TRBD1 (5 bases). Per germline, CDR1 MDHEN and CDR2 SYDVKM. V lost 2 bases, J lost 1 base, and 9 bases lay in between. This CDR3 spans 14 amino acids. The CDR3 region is CASSLRAGSYEQYF. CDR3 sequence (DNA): TGTGCCAGCAGTTTACGCGCAGGGTCCTACGAGCAGTACTTC.

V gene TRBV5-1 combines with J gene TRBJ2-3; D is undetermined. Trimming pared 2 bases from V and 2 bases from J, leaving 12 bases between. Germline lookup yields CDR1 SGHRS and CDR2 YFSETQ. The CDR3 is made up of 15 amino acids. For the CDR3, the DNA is TGCGCCAGCAGCTTAAACAGTATTCTCACAGATACGCAGTATTTT. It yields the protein CASSLNSILTDTQYF.

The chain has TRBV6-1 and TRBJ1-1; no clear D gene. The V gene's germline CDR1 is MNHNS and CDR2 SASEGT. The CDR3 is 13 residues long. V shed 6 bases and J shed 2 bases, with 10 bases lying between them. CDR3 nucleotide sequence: TGTGCCAGCAGCGCGAATCAAAACACTGAAGCTTTCTTT. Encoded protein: CASSANQNTEAFF.

Here the CDR3 reads CASSLAYVVSTGTPNEQFF. The CDR3 DNA sequence: TGTGCCAGCAGTTTGGCTTATGTAGTCTCGACAGGTACACCCAATGAGCAGTTCTTC. The V call is TRBV28, the J call TRBJ2-1, with a tentative D call TRBD1 (6 bases). The germline V gene has CDR1 MDHEN and CDR2 SYDVKM. Trimming cost V 3 bases and J 6 bases, with 27 bases left between them. The CDR3 consists of 19 residues. Full variable domain (outside the CDR3, taken from reference TRBV28 and TRBJ2-1): DVKVTQSSRYLVKRTGEKVFLECVQDMDHENMFWYRQDPGLGLRLIYFSYDVKMKEKGDIPEGYSVSREKKERFSLILESASTNQTSMYLCASSLAYVVSTGTPNEQFFGPGTRLTVL.

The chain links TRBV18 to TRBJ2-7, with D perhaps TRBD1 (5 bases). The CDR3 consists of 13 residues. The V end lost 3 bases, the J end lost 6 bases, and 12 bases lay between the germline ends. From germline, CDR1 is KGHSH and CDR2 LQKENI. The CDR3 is CASSPDSSGEQYF. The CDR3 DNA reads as TGTGCCAGCTCACCCGACAGCTCAGGCGAGCAGTACTTC.

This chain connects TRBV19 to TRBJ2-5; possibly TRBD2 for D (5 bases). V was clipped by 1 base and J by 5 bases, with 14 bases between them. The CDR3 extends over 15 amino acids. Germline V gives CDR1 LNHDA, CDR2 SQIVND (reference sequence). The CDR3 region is CASSIVGFRGETQYF. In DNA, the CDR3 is TGTGCCAGTAGTATAGTGGGTTTTCGAGGGGAGACCCAGTACTTC.

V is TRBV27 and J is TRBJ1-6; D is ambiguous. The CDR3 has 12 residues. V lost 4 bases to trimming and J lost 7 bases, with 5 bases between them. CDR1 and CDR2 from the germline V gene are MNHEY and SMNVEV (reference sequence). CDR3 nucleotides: TGTGCCAGCAGTTACTCAAATTCACCCCTCCACTTT. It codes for CASSYSNSPLHF.

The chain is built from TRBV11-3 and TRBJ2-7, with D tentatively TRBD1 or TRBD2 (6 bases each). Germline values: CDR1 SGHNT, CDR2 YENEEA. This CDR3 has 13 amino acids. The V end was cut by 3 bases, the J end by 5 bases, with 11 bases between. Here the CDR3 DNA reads TGTGCCAGCAGCTTGGGGGGCGCTGACGAGCAGTACTTC. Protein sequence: CASSLGGADEQYF.

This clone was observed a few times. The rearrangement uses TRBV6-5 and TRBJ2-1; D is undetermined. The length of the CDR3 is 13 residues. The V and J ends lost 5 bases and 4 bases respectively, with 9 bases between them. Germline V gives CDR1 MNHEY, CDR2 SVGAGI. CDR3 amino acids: CASSRTEYNEQFF. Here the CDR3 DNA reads TGTGCCAGCAGTCGGACGGAATACAATGAGCAGTTCTTC.

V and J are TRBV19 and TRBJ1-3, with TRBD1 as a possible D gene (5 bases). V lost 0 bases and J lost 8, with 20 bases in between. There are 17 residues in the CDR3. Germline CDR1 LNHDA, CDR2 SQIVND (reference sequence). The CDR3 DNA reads TGTGCCAGTAGTATAGACATTCGCCGGGACGAGGAATACACCATATATTTT. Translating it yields CASSIDIRRDEEYTIYF.

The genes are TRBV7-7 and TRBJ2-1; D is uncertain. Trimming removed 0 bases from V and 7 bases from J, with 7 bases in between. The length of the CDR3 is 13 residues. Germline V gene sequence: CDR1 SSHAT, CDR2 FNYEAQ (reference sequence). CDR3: CASSLASKNEQFF. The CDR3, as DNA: TGTGCCAGCAGCTTAGCGTCTAAGAATGAGCAGTTCTTC.